This record looks at one T cell receptor (beta chain) sequence and its context. CDR3 size: 21 residues. V shed 4 bases and J shed 1 base, with 29 bases lying between them. In germline, CDR1 is KGHDR, CDR2 SFDVKD. As to treatment: 15 to 20 received Ad26.COV2.S at low or high dose, single or two shots; about 5 received placebo; per-sample allocation not given. The investigators took samples on day 63 after the first vaccine or placebo injection. The table came from immunoSEQ multiplex PCR; TCRdb's copy has only in-frame clones and leaves some out. The sample has some 320,000 clones; around four fifths are singletons. This sample was included in a study of Ad26.COV2.S vaccination and SARS-CoV-2 variants.

Sequenced material: peripheral blood, taken in a trial of Ad26.COV2.S vaccine versus placebo. The clonotype was recovered from a person aged 18-65 years who received the Ad26.COV2.S COVID-19 vaccine or a placebo. The V call is TRBV24-1, the J call TRBJ2-3; maybe TRBD2 (5 bases). CDR3 DNA: TGTGCCACCAGTGACCCCAATAAAGACTTTACGGGGTTCGTAGGCACAGATACGCAGTATTTT. Encoded protein: CATSDPNKDFTGFVGTDTQYF.